A single sample is the source of the 26 T cell receptor beta chains below, sequenced in a study of shared clonotypes between healthy human individuals. CD45RO negativity and positive selection for CCR7 defined naive CD8 cells, a population that excluded terminally differentiated effector memory CD45RA+ cells. Some clones are missing from TCRdb's copy, which holds only in-frame ones; the method was immunoSEQ multiplex PCR. This table has about 2.1 million clones, roughly 93% appearing once. The sample taken for sequencing was naive CD8+ T cells from PBMCs. Every receptor here comes from a young man in good health. Some clones in this sample may be carry-over from other donors' samples.

This rearrangement joins TRBV4-2 to TRBJ1-4; weak D call: TRBD1 (5 bases). The CDR3 is made up of 16 amino acids. V lost 3 bases to trimming and J lost 3 bases, with 14 bases between them. Per germline, CDR1 LGHNA and CDR2 YNFKEQ. CDR3 region: CASSQERGDANEKLFF. For the CDR3, the DNA is TGTGCCAGCAGCCAGGAAAGGGGAGATGCTAATGAAAAACTGTTTTTT.

The V and J genes are TRBV5-8 and TRBJ2-3; perhaps TRBD2 as D (5 bases). CDR1 and CDR2 from the germline V gene are SGHTS and YDEGEE. This CDR3 is built from 15 residues. Trimming shortened V by 4 bases and J by 2 bases, and 14 bases separated the two germline ends. The CDR3, as DNA: TGTGCCAGCAGCCCGGAGGCAGCGTCCACAGATACGCAGTATTTT. This encodes CASSPEAASTDTQYF.

As concerns this clone: The same CDR3 is also encoded by other DNA sequences in this sample. V is TRBV11-2 and J is TRBJ2-1; 7 bases align to TRBD2. Losses at the gene ends were 3 bases for V and 10 bases for J; bases not matched to a gene: 3. Germline values: CDR1 SGHAT, CDR2 FQNNGV. This CDR3 has 12 residues. The DNA of the CDR3 is TGTGCCAGCAGCTTGTCGGGAGGCGAGCAGTTCTTC. It yields the protein CASSLSGGEQFF.

This chain connects TRBV27 to TRBJ2-7; D may match TRBD1 or TRBD2 (5 bases each). Germline CDR1 and CDR2: MNHEY and SMNVEV (reference sequence). The CDR3 has 14 residues. V was trimmed by 3 bases and J by 2 bases, leaving 11 bases between them. CDR3 sequence: CASSLGVTPYEQYF. The CDR3 region has the DNA TGTGCCAGCAGTTTGGGGGTAACCCCCTACGAGCAGTACTTC.

The sample holds one count of this clone. The chain combines TRBV6-5 with TRBJ2-7, with D tentatively TRBD1 (5 bases). This CDR3 spans 15 amino acids. Germline CDR1 reads MNHEY; CDR2 reads SVGAGI. Trimming took off 3 bases at V and 0 bases at J, with 12 bases between the two ends. CDR3 coding DNA: TGTGCCAGCAGTTATAGGGGCTATAGCTCCTACGAGCAGTACTTC. Translated, it gives CASSYRGYSSYEQYF.

The chain is built from TRBV7-2 and TRBJ2-1; D is uncertain. The CDR3 totals 12 residues. Trimming removed 5 bases from V and 4 bases from J, with 6 bases in between. Germline V gene data show CDR1 as SGHTA and CDR2 as FQGNSA. The DNA for the CDR3 is TGTGCCAGCAGCGAATTTTACAATGAGCAGTTCTTC. As protein: CASSEFYNEQFF.

This chain connects TRBV27 to TRBJ2-7; 9 positions match TRBD1. Germline CDR1 and CDR2: MNHEY and SMNVEV (reference sequence). V lost 5 bases, J lost 1 base, and 6 bases stayed unmatched. The CDR3 spans 15 residues. CDR3 nucleotides: TGTGCCAGCAGTCCTCAAGGACAGGGGTCCTACGAGCAGTACTTC. It is translated as CASSPQGQGSYEQYF.

The V call is TRBV10-1, the J call TRBJ2-1; 8 nucleotides align to TRBD1. This CDR3 spans 15 amino acids. Germline V CDR1 and CDR2: WNHNN, SYGVQD (reference sequence). V trimming: 6 bases; J trimming: 5 bases; junction bases outside the gene matches: 9. The CDR3 is CASRLDRDGNNEQFF. The DNA for the CDR3 is TGCGCCAGCAGGTTGGACAGGGATGGAAACAATGAGCAGTTCTTC.

The V gene is TRBV12-5, the J gene TRBJ2-7, with D tentatively TRBD2 (5 bases). There are 16 residues in the CDR3. Between the trimmed V and J ends, which lost 4 bases and 3 bases, there was a span of 19 bases. In germline, CDR1 is LGHNT, CDR2 FRNRAP. The CDR3 spells CASGSFREKTLYEQYF. In DNA form, the CDR3 reads TGTGCTAGTGGTTCCTTTCGGGAAAAGACTCTCTACGAGCAGTACTTC.

The rearrangement joins TRBV7-6 to TRBJ2-1; the D gene is possibly TRBD2 (6 bases). This CDR3 is 13 amino acids long. The V end lost 8 bases, the J end lost 6 bases, and 14 bases lay between the germline ends. CDR1 SGHVS and CDR2 FNYEAQ come from the germline V gene. The CDR3: CASGGVGINEQFF. The CDR3 DNA is TGTGCCAGCGGCGGGGTGGGGATCAATGAGCAGTTCTTC. Full variable domain (rest looked up from reference TRBV7-6 and TRBJ2-1): GAGVSQSPRYKVTKRGQDVALRCDPISGHVSLYWYRQALGQGPEFLTYFNYEAQQDKSGLPNDRFSAERPEGSISTLTIQRTEQRDSAMYRCASGGVGINEQFFGPGTRLTVL.

This sequence joins TRBV28 and TRBJ2-7; a possible D gene is TRBD2 (6 bases). Trimming pared 6 bases from V and 5 bases from J, leaving 14 bases between. Germline V gene lookup returns CDR1 MDHEN and CDR2 SYDVKM. The CDR3 covers 13 residues. CDR3 protein: CASRDGEADEQYF. CDR3 bases: TGTGCCAGCAGGGATGGGGAGGCCGACGAGCAGTACTTC.

The gene calls are TRBV5-4 and TRBJ2-7; 10 bases map to TRBD1. From germline, CDR1 is SGHNT and CDR2 YYREEE (reference sequence). This CDR3 region has 14 residues. Trimming removed 4 bases from V and 3 bases from J; junction bases left unmatched: 4. The CDR3 bases are TGTGCCAGCAGCGTAAGGGACAGGGGCTACGAGCAGTACTTC. Translating gives CASSVRDRGYEQYF.

This clone was seen a single time. J is TRBJ1-4 and V is TRBV28; D gene uncertain. The CDR3 length is 13 residues. CDR1 and CDR2 from the germline V gene are MDHEN and SYDVKM. V lost 4 bases and J lost 2, with 5 bases in between. Here the CDR3 DNA reads TGTGCCAGCAGTTCCGTCACTAATGAAAAACTGTTTTTT. Protein: CASSSVTNEKLFF.

The genes are TRBV6-5 and TRBJ2-7; D is uncertain. Germline V gene sequence: CDR1 MNHEY, CDR2 SVGAGI. There are 13 residues in the CDR3. The ends were cut back, 6 bases at V and 3 bases at J, with 12 bases in the middle. The CDR3 protein is CASSPMGYYEQYF. In DNA form, the CDR3 reads TGTGCCAGCAGCCCTATGGGTTACTACGAGCAGTACTTC.

This clone was observed once. The chain joins TRBV28 to TRBJ2-5; D is unresolved. The germline V and J ends were trimmed by 10 bases and 5 bases, with 26 bases remaining between them. The CDR3 extends over 16 amino acids. Germline loops: CDR1 MDHEN, CDR2 SYDVKM. The chain's CDR3 is CATSTSGRQYKETQYF. CDR3 DNA sequence: TGTGCCACCTCAACTTCGGGCAGGCAATACAAGGAGACCCAGTACTTC. Looking up the rest from reference TRBV28 and TRBJ2-5 gives the full variable domain: DVKVTQSSRYLVKRTGEKVFLECVQDMDHENMFWYRQDPGLGLRLIYFSYDVKMKEKGDIPEGYSVSREKKERFSLILESASTNQTSMYLCATSTSGRQYKETQYFGPGTRLLVL.

On this clone: Other DNA sequences from this sample encode an identical CDR3 as well. This rearrangement joins TRBV4-1 to TRBJ1-1; D unresolved. Germline V gives CDR1 MGHRA, CDR2 YSYEKL. The CDR3 sequence is 14 residues long. The germline V and J ends were trimmed by 1 base and 0 bases, with 6 bases remaining between them. CDR3: CASSQATLNTEAFF. In nucleotides, the CDR3 is TGCGCCAGCAGCCAAGCAACTCTGAACACTGAAGCTTTCTTT.

The chain combines TRBV2 with TRBJ1-1; D is possibly TRBD1 (6 bases). The germline V gene has CDR1 SNHLY and CDR2 FYNNEI. Trimming took off 11 bases at V and 7 bases at J, with 17 bases between the two ends. This CDR3 is built from 12 residues. The CDR3 DNA follows: TGTGCCTCCTCCCGCGGGGGCGATGAAGCTTTCTTT. The encoded protein is CASSRGGDEAFF.

The chain carries TRBV7-3 and TRBJ2-1, with 9 bases matching TRBD2. The trim removed 0 bases at V and 8 bases at J, leaving 5 bases unmatched. The length of the CDR3 is 15 residues. Germline CDR1 and CDR2: SGHTA and FQGTGA. The CDR3 here is CASSLTLAGFDEQFF. CDR3 sequence (DNA): TGTGCCAGCAGCTTAACCCTAGCGGGATTCGATGAGCAGTTCTTC.

J is TRBJ1-1 and V is TRBV9; D gene ambiguous. The CDR3 loop spans 17 amino acids. Trimming cost V 4 bases and J 0 bases, with 19 bases left between them. CDR1 SGDLS and CDR2 YYNGEE come from the germline V gene. Here the CDR3 reads CASSLRPVALMNTEAFF. CDR3 DNA sequence: TGTGCCAGCAGCCTACGACCTGTAGCCCTCATGAACACTGAAGCTTTCTTT.

The chain recombines TRBV14 with TRBJ2-1; D gene ambiguous. Germline CDR1 reads SGHDN; CDR2 reads FVKESK. V was clipped by 1 base and J by 8 bases, with 12 bases between them. This CDR3 has 14 amino acids. The CDR3 spells CASSQVWARHEQFF. The DNA for the CDR3 is TGTGCCAGCAGCCAAGTATGGGCCCGGCATGAGCAGTTCTTC.

V usage is TRBV16 and J usage is TRBJ2-7; TRBD1 might be the D (6 bases). Germline-derived CDR1 and CDR2 are KGHSY and FQNENV. The CDR3 contains 15 residues. The V and J ends lost 0 bases and 5 bases respectively, with 14 bases between them. DNA for the CDR3: TGTGCCAGCAGCCAATCCTGGGCAGGGGAGAACGAGCAGTACTTC. This sequence encodes CASSQSWAGENEQYF.

The rearrangement uses TRBV4-3 and TRBJ2-1; 9 bases agree with TRBD1. Germline V gene lookup returns CDR1 LGHNA and CDR2 YSLEER. Trimming at V came to 4 bases and at J to 4 bases, leaving 5 bases not matched to a gene. CDR3 length: 15 residues. As DNA, the CDR3 is TGCGCCAGCAGCCCCGGGACAGGGACTTACAATGAGCAGTTCTTC. Its translation: CASSPGTGTYNEQFF.

The V and J genes are TRBV13 and TRBJ2-7; TRBD2 matches 12 bases. With V trimmed by 5 bases and J by 2 bases, 13 bases remained unmatched. CDR1 is PRHDT, CDR2 FYEKMQ, per germline (reference sequence). CDR3 size: 18 residues. DNA of the CDR3: TGTGCCAGCAGCGCCCGGACTAGCGGGACCCGGGGGCCCTACGAGCAGTACTTC. Its protein is CASSARTSGTRGPYEQYF.

The J gene is TRBJ2-3, the V gene TRBV28; TRBD2 matches 12 bases. V shed 2 bases, J shed 3 bases, and the junction held 12 bases outside the gene matches. The CDR3 is made up of 19 amino acids. CDR1 is MDHEN and CDR2 is SYDVKM in the germline V gene. In DNA form, the CDR3 reads TGTGCCAGCAGTTTAGTGGCTAGCGGGAGGGTGAAAAAAACAGATACGCAGTATTTT. It specifies CASSLVASGRVKKTDTQYF. The full variable domain, rest sourced from reference TRBV28 and TRBJ2-3, is DVKVTQSSRYLVKRTGEKVFLECVQDMDHENMFWYRQDPGLGLRLIYFSYDVKMKEKGDIPEGYSVSREKKERFSLILESASTNQTSMYLCASSLVASGRVKKTDTQYFGPGTRLTVL.

This chain links TRBV7-9 with TRBJ1-1; the D gene is possibly TRBD1 (5 bases). The germline V gene has CDR1 SEHNR and CDR2 FQNEAQ (reference sequence). The CDR3 totals 15 residues. V was trimmed by 5 bases and J by 0 bases, leaving 13 bases between them. CDR3 bases: TGTGCCAGCAGCCCTAGGGGCAGCATGAACACTGAAGCTTTCTTT. Encoded protein: CASSPRGSMNTEAFF.

V gene TRBV4-1 combines with J gene TRBJ1-5; D is uncertain. The CDR3 loop spans 14 amino acids. The germline V and J ends were trimmed by 3 bases and 1 base, with 7 bases remaining between them. Germline V gene data show CDR1 as MGHRA and CDR2 as YSYEKL. The CDR3 sequence: CASSHTLSNQPQHF. The CDR3 DNA is TGCGCCAGCAGCCACACCCTGAGCAATCAGCCCCAGCATTTT.